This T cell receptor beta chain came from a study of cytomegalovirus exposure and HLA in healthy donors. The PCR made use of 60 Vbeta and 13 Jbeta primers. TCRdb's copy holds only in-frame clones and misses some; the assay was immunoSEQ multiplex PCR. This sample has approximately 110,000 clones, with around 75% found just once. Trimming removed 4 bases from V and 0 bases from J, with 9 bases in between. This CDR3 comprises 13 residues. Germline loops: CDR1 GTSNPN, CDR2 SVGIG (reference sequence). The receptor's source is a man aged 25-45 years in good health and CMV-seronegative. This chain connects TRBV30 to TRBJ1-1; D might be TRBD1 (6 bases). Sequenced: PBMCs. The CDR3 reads CAWKDRMNTEAFF. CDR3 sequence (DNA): TGTGCCTGGAAGGACAGAATGAACACTGAAGCTTTCTTT.